The subject of this entry is one T cell receptor (beta chain). This clonotype was counted only a few times. Its antigen target is currently unknown. Qualities for individual bases were not recorded, and no much larger clone is one base off. These data originate in a study of T cell repertoires in cytomegalovirus infection (dated by TCRdb to about 2019). Some background on the complete study: The HLA type of each donor mattered for the analysis, because public TCR beta signatures pointed to carriage of CMV infection along with the matching HLA type.

Sequencing took place on an Illumina HiSeq 1500. The public reads were reprocessed in TCRdb via fastp at Q25 and MiXCR, keeping in-frame beta chains. Rows with one shared CDR3 protein collapse into an entry with the most common genes and DNA. This sample gives 150,000 to 200,000 distinct CDR3 sequences in total; 17% of them show up just once. Approximately 19% of the sample is held by the ten biggest clonotypes. Study-level results and caveats: The ex vivo response was dominated by HLA-C-restricted CMV-specific TCR beta clonotypes, which also provided the single most frequent clonotype in two of eight donors. In both this cohort and an independent approximately 400-donor cohort, the cumulative frequency of public TCR beta family members distinguished carriers of CMV infection plus the relevant HLA type.

Spanning cysteine to phenylalanine, the CDR3 consists of 11 amino acids. Solely the CDR3 DNA is kept, with 33 bases framed from the first base. V loses 8 bases of germline sequence and J loses 1 base, and the interval between the two ends is 6 bases. The germline V gene gives CDR1 as SNHLY and CDR2 as FYNNEI. The sample was CD8+ T cells from PBMCs. This sequence originates from a human donor in good health (CMV status not recorded). Some clones in this sample may be carry-over from other donors' samples. The chain was built from TRBV2 and TRBJ2-7, with TRBD2 tentatively as D gene (6 bases match). The CDR3 loop reads CASAGSYEQYF. The DNA is as follows: TGTGCCAGCGCGGGATCCTACGAGCAGTACTTC.